Listed below are T cell receptor beta chains from one sample, sequenced in a study of naive and memory T cell subsets. TCRdb ran MiXCR on the UMI-ligation and nested PCR reads and lists one entry per CDR3 protein. The sample contains 130,000 to 150,000 distinct CDR3 sequences, approximately 22% of which appear only once. Input material: naive CD4+ T cells from blood. The origin of the receptors is a human donor in good health. Both conserved end residues are part of each CDR3. The order of the fields is D gene, CDR3 length, V gene, J gene, clone size, CDR3 DNA, CDR3 protein. The D gene is left open where the match is weak. Only part of the rows carry a size: once, few, many, or a class if the clone is expanded.

-	14	TRBV20-1	TRBJ2-1	few	TGCAGTGCTAGTCCCGGGAGTAGGAGCAATGAGCAGTTCTTC	CSASPGSRSNEQFF
TRBD1	13	TRBV29-1	TRBJ1-1	-	TGCAGCGTTGGGGGACAGCTGAACACTGAAGCTTTCTTT	CSVGGQLNTEAFF
TRBD2	15	TRBV29-1	TRBJ2-5	-	TGCAGTGCCCTCCTAGCGGGAGGGCCGGGGGAGACCCAGTACTTC	CSALLAGGPGETQYF
TRBD1	15	TRBV7-8	TRBJ2-7	-	TGTGCCAGCAGCTTATTAGGGGGCAGAGTCTACGAGCAGTACTTC	CASSLLGGRVYEQYF
-	14	TRBV27	TRBJ1-1	-	TGTGCCAGCAGATGGTGGGGAAGAGACACTGAAGCTTTCTTT	CASRWWGRDTEAFF
TRBD1	14	TRBV28	TRBJ1-5	few	TGTGCCAGCAGAACTACAGGGGGCGGTCAGCCCCAGCATTTT	CASRTTGGGQPQHF
TRBD1	14	TRBV20-1	TRBJ2-1	few	TGCAGTGCTCAAGAAGGGACAGGTTACAATGAGCAGTTCTTC	CSAQEGTGYNEQFF
-	13	TRBV20-1	TRBJ1-6	-	TGCAGTGCTAGAGTTACAGTTAATTCACCCCTCCACTTT	CSARVTVNSPLHF
TRBD1	15	TRBV28	TRBJ2-7	-	TGTGCCAGCAGTTTGCCCGGGACAGGGTATGGGGAGCAGTACTTC	CASSLPGTGYGEQYF
TRBD2	19	TRBV7-2	TRBJ2-1	-	TGTGCCAGCAGCTCCCGCCAGGGGACTAGCGGCCCCTCCTACAATGAGCAGTTCTTC	CASSSRQGTSGPSYNEQFF
TRBD2	19	TRBV4-2	TRBJ2-1	few	TGTGCCAGCAGCCCCCGACTAGCGGGAGAAAGAAGTACCTACAATGAGCAGTTCTTC	CASSPRLAGERSTYNEQFF
-	15	TRBV11-2	TRBJ2-3	-	TGTGCCAGCAGCTTAGATCAGATTTCCGCAGATACGCAGTATTTT	CASSLDQISADTQYF
TRBD1	16	TRBV29-1	TRBJ2-6	many	TGCAGCGTTGCCGGGACAGTGGGCTCTGGGGCCAACGTCCTGACTTTC	CSVAGTVGSGANVLTF
-	16	TRBV3-1	TRBJ1-5	-	TGTGCCAGCAGCCGGGGGAATACTGGAGGGGTTCAGCCCCAGCATTTT	CASSRGNTGGVQPQHF
TRBD1	15	TRBV4-1	TRBJ2-5	many	TGCGCCAGCAGCCAACTCGGGACAGTCCAAGAGACCCAGTACTTC	CASSQLGTVQETQYF
TRBD1	17	TRBV7-2	TRBJ2-2	few	TGTGCCAGCAGCTCGAGGCAGGGGGCGCTTCTCACCGGGGAGCTGTTTTTT	CASSSRQGALLTGELFF
TRBD2	17	TRBV4-3	TRBJ2-7	many	TGCGCCAGCAGCCAAGATAGTCGGCTAGCGGGGACCTACGAGCAGTACTTC	CASSQDSRLAGTYEQYF
-	15	TRBV6-6	TRBJ2-1	few	TGTGCCAGCAGTACATGGGGGATTCGGGACAATGAGCAGTTCTTC	CASSTWGIRDNEQFF
-	14	TRBV19	TRBJ2-7	few	TGTGCCAGTAGGATGACAGAACTAGCCTACGAGCAGTACTTC	CASRMTELAYEQYF
-	15	TRBV3-1	TRBJ1-3	few	TGTGCCAGCAGCCAAACGTCAACGCCGTGGAGCACCATATATTTT	CASSQTSTPWSTIYF
-	11	TRBV29-1	TRBJ2-5	many	TGCAGCGGGAGTAGGCAAGAGACCCAGTACTTC	CSGSRQETQYF
-	13	TRBV12-3/TRBV12-4	TRBJ1-1	many	TGCGCCAGCAGCTTGGTAGGGGGGACTGAAGCTTTCTTT	CASSLVGGTEAFF
-	16	TRBV18	TRBJ1-6	few	TGTGCCAGCTCTCCCGGGCCCCACCTATTGCGATCACCCCTCCACTTT	CASSPGPHLLRSPLHF
-	16	TRBV4-3	TRBJ2-1	-	TGCGCCAGCAGCCAAGATGGGGCAGGGAGATACAATGAGCAGTTCTTC	CASSQDGAGRYNEQFF
TRBD1	15	TRBV14	TRBJ2-6	-	TGTGCCAGCAGTACCGACAGGGCTGGGGCCAACGTCCTGACTTTC	CASSTDRAGANVLTF
TRBD2	14	TRBV28	TRBJ2-1	few	TGTGCCAGCAGTGAAGGGACTAGAGACAATGAGCAGTTCTTC	CASSEGTRDNEQFF
-	13	TRBV18	TRBJ1-2	-	TGTGCCAGCTCACCGAAGACAAACTATGGCTACACCTTC	CASSPKTNYGYTF
TRBD2	15	TRBV29-1	TRBJ2-2	-	TGCAGCGTGTCCACCGGGACTACTAACACCGGGGAGCTGTTTTTT	CSVSTGTTNTGELFF
-	16	TRBV7-8	TRBJ2-5	few	TGTGCCAGCAGCCCACCCCTGCGCTTCGATGCGGAGACCCAGTACTTC	CASSPPLRFDAETQYF
TRBD2	14	TRBV20-1	TRBJ2-1	few	TGCAGTGCCCGAGCGGGAGGGCCTAGGAATGAGCAGTTCTTC	CSARAGGPRNEQFF
-	14	TRBV9	TRBJ2-5	-	TGTGCCAGCAGCGTAGCCCCAGCGGGTGAGACCCAGTACTTC	CASSVAPAGETQYF
TRBD2	17	TRBV9	TRBJ2-1	many	TGTGCCAGCAGCGTAGCTGCCGGGACTAGCGGGAGCAATGAGCAGTTCTTC	CASSVAAGTSGSNEQFF
TRBD1	14	TRBV28	TRBJ1-2	many	TGTGCCAGCAGTTTCCCCAGGGGGTCGGACGGCTACACCTTC	CASSFPRGSDGYTF
TRBD1	14	TRBV12-3/TRBV12-4	TRBJ2-7	-	TGTGCCAGCAGGTGGAGGACAGGGACGGGCGAGCAGTACTTC	CASRWRTGTGEQYF
-	18	TRBV7-8	TRBJ2-1	-	TGTGCCAGCAGCTTAAACTCTGCGGGACGTTCGGGGTTCACTGAGCAGTTCTTC	CASSLNSAGRSGFTEQFF
-	15	TRBV6-2/TRBV6-3	TRBJ2-7	few	TGTGCCAGCAGTTACTCGGTTTACAGGGCCTACGAGCAGTACTTC	CASSYSVYRAYEQYF
TRBD1	14	TRBV20-1	TRBJ1-5	many	TGCAGTGCTTGGACAGGGTCTAGCAATCAGCCCCAGCATTTT	CSAWTGSSNQPQHF
-	14	TRBV6-5	TRBJ1-1	few	TGTGCCAGCAGTTACTCGTCGGACAGCACTGAAGCTTTCTTT	CASSYSSDSTEAFF
-	17	TRBV19	TRBJ2-1	once	TGTGCCAGTAGTCCTCACGGGCGGGGCTTCTCCTACAATGAGCAGTTCTTC	CASSPHGRGFSYNEQFF
-	17	TRBV5-1	TRBJ2-1	-	TGCGCCAGCAGCCCGGGGGATCGACGGACGACAGCAACAAGGGAGTTCTTC	CASSPGDRRTTATREFF
-	11	TRBV29-1	TRBJ2-3	many	TGCAGCGTTGAATTGGCAGATACGCAGTATTTT	CSVELADTQYF
-	12	TRBV5-1	TRBJ2-7	few	TGCGCCAGCAGGTCAGGGGCCTACGAGCAGTACTTC	CASRSGAYEQYF
-	14	TRBV7-9	TRBJ2-1	-	TGTGCCAGCAGCTCCCTCAGCGTTAACAATGAGCAGTTCTTC	CASSSLSVNNEQFF
TRBD2	13	TRBV29-1	TRBJ2-7	few	TGCAGCGTAGAGGAGCTAGCGGGAGTCGAGCAGTACTTC	CSVEELAGVEQYF
-	15	TRBV6-2/TRBV6-3	TRBJ2-1	many	TGTGCCAGCAGTTATGGGGGTACGGGATACAATGAGCAGTTCTTC	CASSYGGTGYNEQFF
TRBD2	14	TRBV19	TRBJ2-1	many	TGTGCCAGTTCGGGGGGAGCCGTAAGAGATGAGCAGTTCTTC	CASSGGAVRDEQFF
TRBD2	15	TRBV9	TRBJ2-7	few	TGTGCCAGCAGCCCACGGACTAGCGGAACCTACGAGCAGTACTTC	CASSPRTSGTYEQYF